This T cell receptor beta chain was documented in a study of CXCR3-negative and CXCR3-positive naive CD8 T cells. cDNA libraries for TRB were generated by 5' RACE incorporating UMI labels. One entry per CDR3 protein, without DNA, is what TCRdb gives after re-calling the 5' RACE reads. The table for this sample gives about 43,000 distinct CDR3 sequences. The CDR3 has 16 residues. Germline V lookup: CDR1 LGHNA, CDR2 YSLEER. Sample: memory CD8+ T cells from blood. The receptor was derived from a human donor in good health. Some clones in this sample may be carry-over from other donors' samples. This chain joins TRBV4-3 and TRBJ2-1; TCRdb designates TRBD2, a call that cannot be tested without DNA. Here the CDR3 reads CASSQDMLAGGREQFF.